This T cell receptor beta chain comes out of a study of CD8 T cells in Susac syndrome. This CDR3 contains 18 residues. V trimming: 2 bases; J trimming: 8 bases; junction bases outside the gene matches: 16. CDR1 and CDR2 (germline): LGHDT, YNNKEL (reference sequence). RNA amounts of about 0.5 to 1 ug underwent reverse transcription with random hexamers. Amplification of TCR beta CDR3 across 54 Vbeta and 13 Jbeta was performed with immunoSEQ multiplex PCR. MiXCR, run by TCRdb on the immunoSEQ multiplex PCR reads, gives a single entry per CDR3 protein. Here the sample spans some 140,000 distinct CDR3 sequences, roughly 80% being singletons. FACS enriched CD8+ TEMRA cells, while bulk CD8+ and CD4+ were negatively isolated.

The chain uses TRBV3-1 and TRBJ2-2; 8 bases agree with TRBD2. Sequencing was performed on CD8+ T cells from PBMCs. This receptor was obtained from a human donor with multiple sclerosis. CDR3 loop: CASSQPEWTSLGEGELFF. The CDR3 DNA is TGTGCCAGCAGCCAACCCGAATGGACTAGCCTCGGGGAGGGGGAGCTGTTTTTT.